The 9 T cell receptor beta chains below were found in one sample sequenced in a study of cytomegalovirus exposure and HLA in healthy donors. Clones were read by immunoSEQ multiplex PCR, and TCRdb kept only the in-frame ones, dropping some. The data contain roughly 120,000 clones, 88% of them singletons. Sequencing was carried out using PBMCs. The receptors stem from a woman in her twenties or thirties in good health and CMV-seropositive.

This clone was seen once. The chain employs TRBV4-3 and TRBJ2-7, with D tentatively TRBD2 (5 bases). CDR3 length: 15 amino acids. V shed 0 bases and J shed 0 bases, with 9 bases lying between them. Germline V gene sequence: CDR1 LGHNA, CDR2 YSLEER. CDR3 DNA sequence: TGCGCCAGCAGCCAAGAGGGAGAGAGCTCCTACGAGCAGTACTTC. Translated, it gives CASSQEGESSYEQYF.

V usage is TRBV28 and J usage is TRBJ2-7, with D perhaps TRBD1 (6 bases). Deletions cut 8 bases from V and 3 bases from J, with 17 bases between. The length of the CDR3 is 14 residues. Germline V lookup: CDR1 MDHEN, CDR2 SYDVKM. The DNA for the CDR3 is TGTGCCAGCGATTCACAGGGAGTCTACTACGAGCAGTACTTC. Residues: CASDSQGVYYEQYF.

The chain is built from TRBV4-2 and TRBJ2-3, with TRBD2 matching over 15 bases. Germline CDR1 reads LGHNA; CDR2 reads YNFKEQ. The CDR3 length is 19 residues. Trimming cost V 3 bases and J 1 base; bases outside gene matches: 8. The CDR3 reads CASSQGTSGGPGGTDTQYF. The CDR3, as DNA: TGTGCCAGCAGCCAGGGGACTAGCGGGGGGCCGGGGGGCACAGATACGCAGTATTTT.

This chain connects TRBV9 to TRBJ2-5, with 9 bases aligning to TRBD1. CDR1 and CDR2 from the germline V gene are SGDLS and YYNGEE. The length of the CDR3 is 18 residues. V dropped 4 bases and J dropped 5; count of bases not matched to a gene: 18. The CDR3, as DNA: TGTGCCAGCAGCACCCAGCTCGGTGTTTGGGACAGGGTGGAGACCCAGTACTTC. It yields the protein CASSTQLGVWDRVETQYF.

The J gene is TRBJ2-5, the V gene TRBV5-6; 7 positions agree with TRBD1. In germline, CDR1 is SGHDT, CDR2 YYEEEE. This CDR3 is built from 17 residues. The ends lost 2 bases at V and 7 bases at J; junction bases unmatched: 17. In DNA form, the CDR3 reads TGTGCCAGCAGCTTCCTCCTGGACGGGACAGTCGGACGGACCCAGTACTTC. Protein product: CASSFLLDGTVGRTQYF.

The rearrangement uses TRBV5-1 and TRBJ2-3; tentatively, D is TRBD2 (5 bases). Germline CDR1 SGHRS, CDR2 YFSETQ. The CDR3 sequence is 15 residues long. V was cut by 4 bases and J by 5 bases, with 17 bases left in between. The CDR3 bases are TGCGCCAGCAGCCTTCGGGGTGCCTCGGGAGATACGCAGTATTTT. Amino acids: CASSLRGASGDTQYF.

The rearrangement uses TRBV19 and TRBJ1-4, with 9 bases that match TRBD1. This CDR3 has 15 amino acids. V shed 5 bases, J shed 7 bases, and the junction held 8 bases outside the gene matches. Germline lookup yields CDR1 LNHDA and CDR2 SQIVND (reference sequence). CDR3 sequence: CASSGATGGSEKLFF. The CDR3 DNA is TGTGCCAGTAGTGGAGCGACAGGGGGGAGTGAAAAACTGTTTTTT.

The table lists this clone with a few counts. CDR3: CASSDPWTDNSPLHF. The DNA for the CDR3 is TGTGCCAGTAGTGACCCCTGGACAGATAATTCACCCCTCCACTTT. This chain uses TRBV19 with TRBJ1-6, with D maybe TRBD1 (6 bases). The CDR3 has 15 residues. Germline lookup yields CDR1 LNHDA and CDR2 SQIVND (reference sequence). V was shortened by 5 bases and J by 5 bases, with 13 bases between the two germline ends.

This chain links TRBV7-2 with TRBJ2-7; the match to TRBD2 covers 11 bases. This CDR3 contains 17 residues. J gave up 0 bases and V 1 base, and 5 bases lay outside the gene matches. Per the germline V gene, CDR1 is SGHTA and CDR2 is FQGNSA. The CDR3 here is CASSLVSTSGGSYEQYF. CDR3 bases: TGTGCCAGCAGCTTAGTATCCACTAGCGGGGGCTCCTACGAGCAGTACTTC.